This T cell receptor beta chain was retrieved from a study of low-dose radiotherapy and immunotherapy resistance in tumors (dated 2022 in TCRdb). Regarding the research as a whole: Patients in Cohort 1 were given 0.5 Gy per fraction every 2 weeks, and the prescribed total PTV dose was 6.5 Gy. Patients took aspirin 300 mg orally once daily for four cycles, starting on cycle 1 day 1. Randomization of trial participants into treatment groups was not performed. Every two weeks, patients got intravenous cyclophosphamide at 200 mg/m2, given one day ahead of each radiation and immunotherapy administration. Eight patients were included in the translational analysis: three from the first dose cohort and the first five from the second dose cohort. Nivolumab and ipilimumab were both given intravenously, with nivolumab at a 240 mg flat dose every two weeks and ipilimumab at 1 mg/kg every six weeks. In Cohort 2, 1 Gy per fraction was delivered every two weeks, for a total of 13 Gy over 26 weeks.

The CDR3 has 16 amino acids, counting the end cysteine and phenylalanine. The only DNA kept is the CDR3, 48 bases in frame from the first base. CDR1 and CDR2 are read off the germline V gene as SGHRS and YFSETQ. For this chain, trimming is 0 bases at the V end and 1 base at the J end, and the number of junction bases without a gene match is 4. This sample's time point label indicates: after trial treatment. In the paper's terms, the treatment or condition label means: LDRT plus nivolumab, ipilimumab, low-dose cyclophosphamide and aspirin (RACIN trial). Donors were enrolled in RACIN, a single-arm phase I dose-escalation trial in which nivolumab, ipilimumab, aspirin, low-dose cyclophosphamide and low-dose radiotherapy were combined. To be eligible, a patient needed to have an advanced solid tumor that was TIL-negative. This clonotype was seen many times. Its specific antigen is unknown. No qualities accompany the bases; no much larger clone lies one base away.

Sequencing was performed on an Illumina HiSeq 2500. To make first-strand cDNA, Superscript III was used along with a set of TRAV- and TRBV-specific primers so that both the TCRalpha and TCRbeta chains were covered. TCRs were amplified for 20 PCR cycles with Phusion, using a constant-region primer paired with the adapter attached to the V primers. The isolated mRNA was amplified using the MessageAmp II aRNA Amplification Kit, with in vitro transcription performed for roughly 15 hours at 37 degrees C. mRNA for TCR sequencing was isolated with the Dynabeads mRNA DIRECT Purification Kit. Indexed Illumina adapters were added in a second approximately 25-cycle Phusion PCR, and the resulting products were purified with AMPure XP beads. In the original analysis: Custom Perl scripts were used to pool TCR sequences that encoded the same protein, to remove out-of-frame sequences, and to calculate the abundance of each clonotype. TCR sequences supported by only a single read were excluded from analysis. Repertoire metrics included Shannon entropy, Gini index, clonality, richness, and frequency of TCRs shared between repertoires. TCRdb trimmed the raw reads at Q25, called clones with MiXCR and kept productive beta chains. Rows are combined by CDR3 protein, so each entry shows the most common genes and DNA. TCRdb, rather than the study authors, made the V and J calls. The sample records about 60,000 distinct CDR3 sequences, approximately 22% of which are singletons. The top ten hold 6.5% to 7% of the sample.

The TCR comes from a male donor with prostate cancer. The sequences come from PBMCs, collected after low-dose radiotherapy plus immunotherapy. Here the chain combines TRBV5-1 and TRBJ2-3, and 8 junctional nucleotides match TRBD1. The CDR3 corresponds to CASSLGRTGRTDTQYF. At the DNA level, the sequence is TGCGCCAGCAGCTTGGGCAGGACAGGGCGCACAGATACGCAGTATTTT.